Following are 20 T cell receptor beta chains from one sample sequenced in a study of blood T cell repertoires in COVID-19. TCRdb's copy holds only in-frame clones and misses some; the assay was immunoSEQ multiplex PCR. The profile shows roughly 240,000 clones, more than 85% of them singletons. The sample was peripheral blood. These receptors all come from a man aged 18 to 29 with active or convalescent COVID-19.

The gene calls are TRBV5-4 and TRBJ2-3, with D maybe TRBD1 (6 bases). V was cut by 0 bases and J by 3 bases, with 14 bases left in between. This CDR3 has 16 amino acids. Germline lookup yields CDR1 SGHNT and CDR2 YYREEE (reference sequence). CDR3 loop: CASSLGSGVETDTQYF. Here the CDR3 DNA reads TGTGCCAGCAGCTTGGGATCAGGGGTGGAGACAGATACGCAGTATTTT.

The CDR3 region has the DNA TGTGCCAGCAGCATGGACAGAGCCAAAAACATTCAGTACTTC. It yields the protein CASSMDRAKNIQYF. The genes are TRBV7-2 and TRBJ2-4, with a weak D call TRBD1 (6 bases). This CDR3 is built from 14 residues. V lost 5 bases to trimming and J lost 0 bases, with 8 bases between them. Germline CDR1 and CDR2: SGHTA and FQGNSA.

The J gene is TRBJ1-4, the V gene TRBV5-5, with D tentatively TRBD1 (5 bases). The length of the CDR3 is 15 residues. V gave up 3 bases and J gave up 3 bases, with 12 bases separating them. The germline V gene has CDR1 SGHKS and CDR2 YYEKEE (reference sequence). The CDR3 loop is CASSWKQAANEKLFF. DNA for the CDR3: TGTGCCAGCAGCTGGAAACAGGCGGCTAATGAAAAACTGTTTTTT.

This clone was seen a handful of times. The rearrangement links TRBV9 to TRBJ1-1; D remains ambiguous. The V gene's germline CDR1 is SGDLS and CDR2 YYNGEE. This CDR3 has 14 amino acids. The V end lost 0 bases, the J end lost 3 bases, and 9 bases lay between the germline ends. The CDR3 region is CASSVDSRYTEAFF. The CDR3 DNA reads TGTGCCAGCAGCGTAGACAGCCGCTACACTGAAGCTTTCTTT. Together with reference TRBV9 and TRBJ1-1, the CDR3 gives the full variable domain: DSGVTQTPKHLITATGQRVTLRCSPRSGDLSVYWYQQSLDQGLQFLIQYYNGEERAKGNILERFSAQQFPDLHSELNLSSLELGDSALYFCASSVDSRYTEAFFGQGTRLTVV.

The chain combines TRBV10-3 with TRBJ2-1, with TRBD2 identical over 12 bases. The V gene's germline CDR1 is ENHRY and CDR2 SYGVKD. This CDR3 has 15 residues. Losses at the gene ends were 11 bases for V and 7 bases for J; bases not matched to a gene: 12. In DNA form, the CDR3 reads TGTGCCTCTCGACTAGCGGGAGAGGTGGGAAATGAGCAGTTCTTC. It codes for CASRLAGEVGNEQFF.

The V gene is TRBV5-1, the J gene TRBJ2-3; D not certain. The V end was cut by 8 bases, the J end by 4 bases, with 14 bases between. The length of the CDR3 is 13 residues. The V gene's germline CDR1 is SGHRS and CDR2 YFSETQ. The CDR3 loop is CARKERAPDTQYF. CDR3 sequence (DNA): TGCGCCAGAAAGGAGCGCGCCCCAGATACGCAGTATTTT. Full variable domain (missing parts from reference TRBV5-1 and TRBJ2-3): KAGVTQTPRYLIKTRGQQVTLSCSPISGHRSVSWYQQTPGQGLQFLFEYFSETQRNKGNFPGRFSGRQFSNSRSEMNVSTLELGDSALYLCARKERAPDTQYFGPGTRLTVL.

This clone was seen only a few times. The chain links TRBV28 to TRBJ2-2; the D is unclear. The CDR3 contains 15 residues. Germline CDR1 MDHEN, CDR2 SYDVKM. V gave up 5 bases and J gave up 1 base, with 11 bases separating them. CDR3 in amino acids: CASSRYTGNTGELFF. The CDR3 DNA follows: TGTGCCAGCAGTCGATATACCGGGAACACCGGGGAGCTGTTTTTT.

This clone was seen just once. The CDR3: CASSFPPRGQSGELFF. In DNA form, the CDR3 reads TGTGCCAGCAGCTTCCCTCCCAGGGGGCAAAGCGGGGAGCTGTTTTTT. The chain uses TRBV3-1 (or the pseudogene TRBV3-2) and TRBJ2-2, with 8 bases lining up with TRBD1. With 5 bases clipped from V and 7 bases from J, the junction kept 12 bases outside the gene matches. Per the germline V gene, CDR1 is LGHDT and CDR2 is YNNKEL (reference sequence). The CDR3 length is 16 residues.

The CDR3 DNA follows: TGTGCCAGTAGTCTCCGGGCGAACACCGGGGAGCTGTTTTTT. Its translation: CASSLRANTGELFF. The chain is built from TRBV19 and TRBJ2-2; D remains unclear. Germline CDR1 LNHDA, CDR2 SQIVND (reference sequence). Between the trimmed V and J ends, which lost 5 bases and 0 bases, there was a span of 7 bases. The CDR3 sequence is 14 residues long.

This chain connects TRBV7-3 to TRBJ2-7; the D gene is possibly TRBD1 (6 bases). This CDR3 is 13 amino acids long. CDR1 SGHTA and CDR2 FQGTGA come from the germline V gene. Trimming shortened V by 6 bases and J by 3 bases, and 12 bases separated the two germline ends. The CDR3 nucleotides are TGTGCCAGCAGAGGGAAGGGGGACTACGAGCAGTACTTC. Protein product: CASRGKGDYEQYF.

The table lists this clone with a count of one. The chain recombines TRBV7-9 with TRBJ1-5; D not certain. Germline CDR1 and CDR2: SEHNR and FQNEAQ (reference sequence). V lost 3 bases to trimming and J lost 11 bases, with 14 bases between them. The CDR3 is made up of 13 amino acids. The CDR3 loop reads CASSFFGEGAQHF. CDR3 coding DNA: TGTGCCAGCAGCTTTTTCGGCGAGGGAGCCCAGCATTTT.

V is TRBV7-9 and J is TRBJ2-7; 10 positions match TRBD2. Unmatched junction bases numbered 4, after V lost 2 bases and J lost 0 bases. This CDR3 spans 16 amino acids. CDR1 and CDR2 from the germline V gene are SEHNR and FQNEAQ (reference sequence). The CDR3: CASSLPSGGNSYEQYF. CDR3 coding DNA: TGTGCCAGCAGCTTACCTAGCGGGGGCAACTCCTACGAGCAGTACTTC.

This sequence joins TRBV24-1 and TRBJ2-2; 7 bases agree with TRBD2. With V trimmed by 3 bases and J by 4 bases, 7 bases remained unmatched. This CDR3 is 16 amino acids long. Germline V gene sequence: CDR1 KGHDR, CDR2 SFDVKD. The DNA of the CDR3 is TGTGCCACCAGTGATCGCGGGAGTTGGGTCACCGGGGAGCTGTTTTTT. Protein: CATSDRGSWVTGELFF.

V is TRBV6-2 or TRBV6-3 and J is TRBJ1-5; no firm D call. The CDR3 runs to 18 residues. Germline V gene data show CDR1 as MNHEY and CDR2 as SVGEGT. The V end was cut by 1 base, the J end by 0 bases, with 16 bases between. The CDR3 protein is CASSYWSGPGYSNQPQHF. In nucleotides, the CDR3 is TGTGCCAGCAGTTACTGGTCCGGCCCGGGGTATAGCAATCAGCCCCAGCATTTT.

V is TRBV5-8 and J is TRBJ2-1; 8 nucleotides align to TRBD2. With 7 bases clipped from V and 9 bases from J, the junction kept 15 bases outside the gene matches. CDR1 and CDR2 (germline): SGHTS, YDEGEE. This CDR3 spans 15 amino acids. CDR3 sequence: CASGPSGSFSGEQFF. CDR3 coding DNA: TGTGCCAGCGGCCCGAGCGGGAGCTTCTCGGGTGAGCAGTTCTTC. Full variable domain (remainder filled in from reference TRBV5-8 and TRBJ2-1): EAGVTQSPTHLIKTRGQQATLRCSPISGHTSVYWYQQALGLGLQFLLWYDEGEERNRGNFPPRFSGRQFPNYSSELNVNALELEDSALYLCASGPSGSFSGEQFFGPGTRLTVL.

The gene calls are TRBV4-1 and TRBJ1-1, with 9 nucleotides matching TRBD1. The CDR3 length is 16 residues. Germline V gene sequence: CDR1 MGHRA, CDR2 YSYEKL. The V gene end was trimmed by 4 bases and the J gene end by 1 base; junction bases not matched to a gene: 7. The CDR3 coding sequence is TGCGCCAGCAGCCCCCGGGGACAGGGAAGGAACACTGAAGCTTTCTTT. This codes for CASSPRGQGRNTEAFF.

The chain joins TRBV2 to TRBJ1-5; D might be TRBD1 (5 bases). Trimming removed 7 bases from V and 11 bases from J, with 30 bases in between. The V gene's germline CDR1 is SNHLY and CDR2 FYNNEI. The CDR3 sequence is 17 residues long. The chain's CDR3 is CASTPVGGRTSPGAQHF. Written as DNA, the CDR3 is TGTGCCAGCACTCCAGTCGGGGGACGGACTTCTCCAGGAGCCCAGCATTTT.

This clone was counted a few times. Other DNA sequences in the sample encode the same CDR3. The chain carries TRBV19 and TRBJ2-2; D is possibly TRBD1 (6 bases). The CDR3 is 14 residues long. V dropped 4 bases and J dropped 1 base, with 7 bases sitting between them. Germline V CDR1 and CDR2: LNHDA, SQIVND (reference sequence). CDR3 region: CASSTGQNTGELFF. CDR3 in DNA: TGTGCCAGTAGTACGGGACAGAACACCGGGGAGCTGTTTTTT.

This clone was detected once. The chain's CDR3 is CASSRDLRGELFF. CDR3 bases: TGTGCCAGCAGTCGCGACCTCAGGGGGGAGCTGTTTTTT. The chain recombines TRBV6-5 with TRBJ2-2; D gene ambiguous. The germline V and J ends were trimmed by 5 bases and 8 bases, with 12 bases remaining between them. There are 13 residues in the CDR3. Germline-derived CDR1 and CDR2 are MNHEY and SVGAGI.

The chain carries TRBV6-6 and TRBJ2-3; D unresolved. The V gene lost 7 bases and the J gene lost 6 bases, with 14 bases spanning the gap. CDR3 length: 13 residues. Germline CDR1 reads MNHNY; CDR2 reads SVGAGI (reference sequence). The CDR3 region has the DNA TGTGCCAGCACCTTAGTTACTTCGGATACGCAGTATTTT. Amino acids: CASTLVTSDTQYF.